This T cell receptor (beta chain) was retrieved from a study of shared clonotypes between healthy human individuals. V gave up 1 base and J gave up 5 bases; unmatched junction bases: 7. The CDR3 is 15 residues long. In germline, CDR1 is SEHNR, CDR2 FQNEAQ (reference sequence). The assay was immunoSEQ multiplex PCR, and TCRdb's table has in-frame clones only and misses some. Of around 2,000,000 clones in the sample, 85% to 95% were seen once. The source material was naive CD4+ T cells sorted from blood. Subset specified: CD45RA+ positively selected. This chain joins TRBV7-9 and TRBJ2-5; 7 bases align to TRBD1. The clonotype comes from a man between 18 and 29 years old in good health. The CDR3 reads CASSLGTGVPETQYF. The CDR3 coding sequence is TGTGCCAGCAGCTTAGGGACAGGTGTTCCGGAGACCCAGTACTTC.